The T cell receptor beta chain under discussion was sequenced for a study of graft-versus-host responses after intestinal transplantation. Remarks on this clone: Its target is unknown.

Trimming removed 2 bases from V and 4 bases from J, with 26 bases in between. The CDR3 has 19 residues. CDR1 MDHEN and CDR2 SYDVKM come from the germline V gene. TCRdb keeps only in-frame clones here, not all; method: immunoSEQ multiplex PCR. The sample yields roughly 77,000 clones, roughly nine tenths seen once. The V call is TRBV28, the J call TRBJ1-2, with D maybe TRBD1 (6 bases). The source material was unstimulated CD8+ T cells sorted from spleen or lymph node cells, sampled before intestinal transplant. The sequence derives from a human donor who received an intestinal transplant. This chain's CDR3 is CASSLRARGPISSFYGYTF. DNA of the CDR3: TGTGCCAGCAGTTTAAGGGCCAGGGGACCAATCTCGTCCTTCTATGGCTACACCTTC.